These 7 T cell receptor beta chains were sequenced from one sample in a study of blood T cells in healthy people across ages. For the second PCR, which ran for about 6 to 11 cycles, a sample-barcoded 5' primer and a J-beta primer mix were used. TCRdb re-analysed the 5' RACE reads in MiXCR, keeping a single row per CDR3 protein. The profile shows over a million distinct CDR3 sequences, approximately 25% of them singletons. This sample also appeared in a second study, on T cells of mothers and their children.

Sequencing used blood. Receptor source: a girl aged 2-10 years in good health.

This clonotype was observed a handful of times. The gene calls are TRBV19 and TRBJ1-4; the D is unclear. V was shortened by 3 bases and J by 0 bases, with 11 bases between the two germline ends. Per the germline V gene, CDR1 is LNHDA and CDR2 is SQIVND (reference sequence). The CDR3 extends over 16 amino acids. The CDR3: CASSISRVTTNEKLFF. CDR3 DNA: TGTGCCAGTAGTATCTCGAGAGTAACAACTAATGAAAAACTGTTTTTT.

This rearrangement joins TRBV25-1 to TRBJ2-7; 9 bases are shared with TRBD1. J gave up 5 bases and V 8 bases, and 7 bases lay outside the gene matches. Germline V gives CDR1 MGHDK, CDR2 SYGVNS. This CDR3 has 13 amino acids. The chain's CDR3 is CASEGTGPHEQYF. CDR3 sequence (DNA): TGTGCCAGCGAGGGGACAGGGCCTCACGAGCAGTACTTC.

The J gene is TRBJ2-2, the V gene TRBV12-3 or TRBV12-4; D gene ambiguous. The CDR3 length is 14 residues. Trimming removed 3 bases from V and 2 bases from J, with 7 bases in between. Here the CDR3 reads CASSFGPNTGELFF. The CDR3 nucleotides are TGTGCCAGCAGTTTTGGACCCAACACCGGGGAGCTGTTTTTT.

This chain connects TRBV6-2 or TRBV6-3 to TRBJ2-2; 8 bases align to TRBD1. Germline loops: CDR1 MNHEY, CDR2 SVGEGT. The J segment lost 6 bases and the V segment lost 0 bases, leaving 15 bases of the junction unmatched. The CDR3 contains 19 residues. The chain's CDR3 is CASSYSIPQDRAIPGELFF. CDR3 nucleotides: TGTGCCAGCAGTTACTCGATCCCCCAGGACAGGGCAATACCCGGGGAGCTGTTTTTT.

V and J are TRBV7-9 and TRBJ1-2; TRBD1 might be the D (6 bases). The ends were cut back, 3 bases at V and 4 bases at J, with 12 bases in the middle. Germline-derived CDR1 and CDR2 are SEHNR and FQNEAQ (reference sequence). CDR3 length equals 14 residues. The CDR3 DNA is TGTGCCAGCAGCTTGGGACGGACAGTCTATGGCTACACCTTC. This sequence encodes CASSLGRTVYGYTF.

This clonotype was observed a few times. This rearrangement joins TRBV5-1 to TRBJ2-7; D not certain. The CDR3 contains 14 residues. CDR1 SGHRS and CDR2 YFSETQ come from the germline V gene. Trimming took 0 bases from V and 3 from J, leaving 10 bases between them. As DNA, the CDR3 is TGCGCCAGCAGCTTGGGCGACGAGAACTACGAGCAGTACTTC. Translation gives CASSLGDENYEQYF.

The chain carries TRBV10-3 and TRBJ1-6; 7 bases line up with TRBD1. This CDR3 has 14 amino acids. J gave up 8 bases and V 7 bases, and 8 bases lay outside the gene matches. CDR1 and CDR2 from the germline V gene are ENHRY and SYGVKD. This CDR3 reads CAITPRQGDSPLHF. In DNA form, the CDR3 reads TGTGCCATCACCCCTAGACAGGGAGATTCACCCCTCCACTTT.